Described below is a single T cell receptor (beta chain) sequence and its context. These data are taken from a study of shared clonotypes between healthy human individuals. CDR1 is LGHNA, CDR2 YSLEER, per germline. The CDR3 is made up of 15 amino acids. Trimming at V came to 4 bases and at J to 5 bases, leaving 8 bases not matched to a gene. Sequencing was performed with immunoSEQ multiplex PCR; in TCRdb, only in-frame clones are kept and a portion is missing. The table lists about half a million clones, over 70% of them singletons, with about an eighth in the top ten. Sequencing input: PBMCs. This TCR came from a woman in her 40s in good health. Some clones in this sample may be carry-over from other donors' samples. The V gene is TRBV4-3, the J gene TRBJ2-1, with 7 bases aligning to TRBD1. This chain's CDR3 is CASSLWTGTDNEQFF. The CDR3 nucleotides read TGCGCCAGCAGCCTTTGGACCGGGACAGACAATGAGCAGTTCTTC.